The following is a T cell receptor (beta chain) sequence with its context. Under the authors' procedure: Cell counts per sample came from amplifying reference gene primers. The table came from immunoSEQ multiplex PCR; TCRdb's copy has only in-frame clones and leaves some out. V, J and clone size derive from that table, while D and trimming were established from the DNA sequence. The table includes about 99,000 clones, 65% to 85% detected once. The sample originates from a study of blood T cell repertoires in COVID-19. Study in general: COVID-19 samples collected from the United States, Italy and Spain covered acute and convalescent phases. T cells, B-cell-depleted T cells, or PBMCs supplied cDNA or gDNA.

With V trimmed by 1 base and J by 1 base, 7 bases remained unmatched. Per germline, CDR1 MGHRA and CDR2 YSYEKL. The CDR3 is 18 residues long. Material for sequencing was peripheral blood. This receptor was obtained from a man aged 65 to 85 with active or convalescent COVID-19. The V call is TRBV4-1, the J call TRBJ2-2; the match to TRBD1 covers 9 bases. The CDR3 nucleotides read TGCGCCAGCAGCCAAGTTGCCGGACAGGGGTGGAACACCGGGGAGCTGTTTTTT. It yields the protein CASSQVAGQGWNTGELFF.